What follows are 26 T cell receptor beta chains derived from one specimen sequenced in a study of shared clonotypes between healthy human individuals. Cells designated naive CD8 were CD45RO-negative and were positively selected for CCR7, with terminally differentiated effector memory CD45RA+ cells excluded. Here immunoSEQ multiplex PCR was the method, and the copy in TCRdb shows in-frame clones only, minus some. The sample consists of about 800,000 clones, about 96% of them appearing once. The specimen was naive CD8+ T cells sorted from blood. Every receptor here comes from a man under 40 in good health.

CDR3 protein: CASSVVTMNTEAFF. CDR3 nucleotides: TGCGCCAGCAGCGTCGTCACCATGAACACTGAAGCTTTCTTT. The chain has TRBV5-1 and TRBJ1-1; D is ambiguous. Deletions cut 4 bases from V and 0 bases from J, with 10 bases between. The CDR3 totals 14 residues. The germline CDR1 and CDR2 sequences are SGHRS and YFSETQ.

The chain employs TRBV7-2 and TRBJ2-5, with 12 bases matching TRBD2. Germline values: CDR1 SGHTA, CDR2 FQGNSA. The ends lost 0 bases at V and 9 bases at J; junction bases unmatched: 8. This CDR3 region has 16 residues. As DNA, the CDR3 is TGTGCCAGCAGCTTAGCGGGGGGGACTAGCGGGCTTGCCCAGTACTTC. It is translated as CASSLAGGTSGLAQYF. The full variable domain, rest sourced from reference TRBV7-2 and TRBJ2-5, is GAGVSQSPSNKVTEKGKDVELRCDPISGHTALYWYRQSLGQGLEFLIYFQGNSAPDKSGLPSDRFSAERTGGSVSTLTIQRTQQEDSAVYLCASSLAGGTSGLAQYFGPGTRLLVL.

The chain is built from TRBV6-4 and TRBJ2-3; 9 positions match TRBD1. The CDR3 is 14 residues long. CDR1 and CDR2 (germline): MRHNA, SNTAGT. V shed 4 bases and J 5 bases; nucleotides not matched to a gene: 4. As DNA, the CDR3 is TGTGCCAGCAGTGTGGAGACAGGGGGAGATACGCAGTATTTT. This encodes CASSVETGGDTQYF.

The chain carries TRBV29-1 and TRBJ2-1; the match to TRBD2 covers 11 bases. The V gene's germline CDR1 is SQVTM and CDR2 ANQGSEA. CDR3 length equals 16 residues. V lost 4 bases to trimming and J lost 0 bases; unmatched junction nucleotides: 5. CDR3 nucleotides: TGCAGCGTTGTTGGGACTAGCGGATTCTCCTACAATGAGCAGTTCTTC. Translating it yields CSVVGTSGFSYNEQFF.

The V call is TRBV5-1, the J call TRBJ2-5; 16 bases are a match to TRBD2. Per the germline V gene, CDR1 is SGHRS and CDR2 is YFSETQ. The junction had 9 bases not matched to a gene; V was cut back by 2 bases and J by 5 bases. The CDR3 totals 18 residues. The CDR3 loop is CASSFGTSGRADWETQYF. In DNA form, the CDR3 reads TGCGCCAGCAGCTTTGGGACTAGCGGGAGGGCCGATTGGGAGACCCAGTACTTC.

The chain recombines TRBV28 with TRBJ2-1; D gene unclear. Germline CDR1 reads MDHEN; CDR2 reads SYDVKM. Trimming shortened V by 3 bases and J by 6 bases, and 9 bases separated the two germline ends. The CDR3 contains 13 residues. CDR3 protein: CASSLGHSNEQFF. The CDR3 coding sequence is TGTGCCAGCAGTTTGGGCCACTCCAATGAGCAGTTCTTC. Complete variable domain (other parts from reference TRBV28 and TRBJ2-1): DVKVTQSSRYLVKRTGEKVFLECVQDMDHENMFWYRQDPGLGLRLIYFSYDVKMKEKGDIPEGYSVSREKKERFSLILESASTNQTSMYLCASSLGHSNEQFFGPGTRLTVL.

Here the CDR3 DNA reads TGCGCCAGCAGCGACAGGGGCGCGGACACCGGGGAGCTGTTTTTT. This sequence encodes CASSDRGADTGELFF. The genes are TRBV5-1 and TRBJ2-2; 8 positions match TRBD1. Trimming at V came to 4 bases and at J to 3 bases, leaving 5 bases not matched to a gene. This CDR3 spans 15 amino acids. Germline V lookup: CDR1 SGHRS, CDR2 YFSETQ.

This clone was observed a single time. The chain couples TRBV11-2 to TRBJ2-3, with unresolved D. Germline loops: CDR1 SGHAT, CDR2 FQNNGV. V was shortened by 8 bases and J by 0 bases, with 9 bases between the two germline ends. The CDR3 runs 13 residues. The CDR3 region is CASCCTSTDTQYF. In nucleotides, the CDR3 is TGTGCCAGCTGCTGTACTAGCACAGATACGCAGTATTTT.

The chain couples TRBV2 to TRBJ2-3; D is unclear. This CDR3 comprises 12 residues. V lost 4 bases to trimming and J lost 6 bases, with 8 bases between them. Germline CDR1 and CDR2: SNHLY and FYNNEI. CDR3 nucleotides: TGTGCCAGCAGTGGACTGGGCGATACGCAGTATTTT. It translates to CASSGLGDTQYF.

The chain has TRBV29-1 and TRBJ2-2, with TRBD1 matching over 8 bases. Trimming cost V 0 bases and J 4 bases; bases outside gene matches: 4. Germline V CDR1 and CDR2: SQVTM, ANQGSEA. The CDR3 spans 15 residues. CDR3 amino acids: CSVEDNGQGTGELFF. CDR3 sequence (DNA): TGCAGCGTTGAAGATAACGGACAGGGCACCGGGGAGCTGTTTTTT.

In nucleotides, the CDR3 is TGTGCCAGAAGCAACTATAGGGGACTAGCGGGACCAGACGACGAGCAGTACTTC. Its protein is CARSNYRGLAGPDDEQYF. The V and J genes are TRBV5-3 and TRBJ2-7, with 13 nucleotides matching TRBD2. TRBV5-3 carries the ORF label, with uncertain function. The CDR3 has 18 residues. J gave up 5 bases and V 4 bases, and 15 bases lay outside the gene matches.

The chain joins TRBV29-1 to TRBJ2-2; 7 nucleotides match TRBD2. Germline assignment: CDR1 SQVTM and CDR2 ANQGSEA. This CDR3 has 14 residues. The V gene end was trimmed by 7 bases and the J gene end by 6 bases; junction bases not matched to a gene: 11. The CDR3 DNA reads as TGCAGCGCCGGTGGTGCGGGAGTATCCGGGGAGCTGTTTTTT. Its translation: CSAGGAGVSGELFF.

The CDR3 region is CSVGLEENSYNEQFF. In nucleotides, the CDR3 is TGCAGCGTTGGTTTAGAAGAAAACTCCTACAATGAGCAGTTCTTC. The chain links TRBV29-1 to TRBJ2-1, with D uncertain. CDR1 and CDR2 (germline): SQVTM, ANQGSEA. V lost 4 bases to trimming and J lost 0 bases, with 13 bases between them. This CDR3 contains 15 residues.

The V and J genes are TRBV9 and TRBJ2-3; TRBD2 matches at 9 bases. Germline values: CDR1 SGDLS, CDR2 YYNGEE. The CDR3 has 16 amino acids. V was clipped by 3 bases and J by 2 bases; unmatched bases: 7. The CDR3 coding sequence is TGTGCCAGCAGCGAGAGACTAGCGGCCCACACAGATACGCAGTATTTT. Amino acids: CASSERLAAHTDTQYF.

The CDR3 DNA sequence: TGTGCCAGCAGTTTGACTCAATCGGGATACAATGAGCAGTTCTTC. As protein: CASSLTQSGYNEQFF. This rearrangement joins TRBV27 to TRBJ2-1, with D possibly TRBD2 on 5 matching bases. The CDR3 length is 15 residues. From germline, CDR1 is MNHEY and CDR2 SMNVEV (reference sequence). V was shortened by 3 bases and J by 4 bases, with 13 bases between the two germline ends.

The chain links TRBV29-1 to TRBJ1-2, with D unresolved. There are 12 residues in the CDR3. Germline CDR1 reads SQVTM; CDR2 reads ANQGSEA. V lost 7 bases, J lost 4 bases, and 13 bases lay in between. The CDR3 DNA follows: TGCAGCGCACCAACCCCGGGCTATGGCTACACCTTC. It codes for CSAPTPGYGYTF.

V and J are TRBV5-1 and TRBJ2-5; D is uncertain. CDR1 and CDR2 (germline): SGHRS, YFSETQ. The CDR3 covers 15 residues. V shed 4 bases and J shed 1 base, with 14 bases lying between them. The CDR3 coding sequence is TGCGCCAGCAGCCTAGTAGTAGGAAGCCAAGAGACCCAGTACTTC. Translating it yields CASSLVVGSQETQYF.

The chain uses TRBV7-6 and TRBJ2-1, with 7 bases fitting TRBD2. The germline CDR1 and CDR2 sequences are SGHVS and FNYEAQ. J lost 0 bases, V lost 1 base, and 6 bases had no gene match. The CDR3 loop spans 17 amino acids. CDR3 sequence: CASSLGTAGSSYNEQFF. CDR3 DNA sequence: TGTGCCAGCAGCTTAGGTACAGCGGGATCCTCCTACAATGAGCAGTTCTTC.

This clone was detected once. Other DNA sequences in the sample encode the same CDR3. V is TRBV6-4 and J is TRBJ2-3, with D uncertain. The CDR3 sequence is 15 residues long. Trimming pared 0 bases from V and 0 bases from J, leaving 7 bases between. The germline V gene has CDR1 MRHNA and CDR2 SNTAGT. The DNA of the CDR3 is TGTGCCAGCAGTGACTCCCCTGCTAGCACAGATACGCAGTATTTT. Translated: CASSDSPASTDTQYF.

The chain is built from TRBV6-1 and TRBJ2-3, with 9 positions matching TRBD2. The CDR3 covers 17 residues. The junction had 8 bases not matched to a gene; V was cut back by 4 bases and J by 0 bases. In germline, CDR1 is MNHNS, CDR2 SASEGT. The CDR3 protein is CASSVLAGRTSTDTQYF. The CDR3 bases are TGTGCCAGCAGTGTGCTAGCGGGGAGAACTAGCACAGATACGCAGTATTTT.

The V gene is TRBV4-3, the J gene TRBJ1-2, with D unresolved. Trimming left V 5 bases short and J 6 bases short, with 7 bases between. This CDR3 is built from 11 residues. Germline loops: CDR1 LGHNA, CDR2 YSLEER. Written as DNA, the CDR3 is TGCGCCAGCAGCGAAGGGAATGGCTACACCTTC. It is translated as CASSEGNGYTF.

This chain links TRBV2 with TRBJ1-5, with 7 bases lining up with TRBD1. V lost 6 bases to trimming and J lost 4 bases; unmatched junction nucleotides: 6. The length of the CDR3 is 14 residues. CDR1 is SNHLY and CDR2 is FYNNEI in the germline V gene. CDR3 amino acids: CASRETGLNQPQHF. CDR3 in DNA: TGTGCCAGCAGGGAGACAGGGTTGAATCAGCCCCAGCATTTT.

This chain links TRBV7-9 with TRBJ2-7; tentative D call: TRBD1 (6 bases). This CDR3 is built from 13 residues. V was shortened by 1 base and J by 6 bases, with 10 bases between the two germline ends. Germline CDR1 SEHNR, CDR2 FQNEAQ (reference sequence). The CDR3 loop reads CASSLDRVFEQYF. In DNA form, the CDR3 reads TGTGCCAGCAGCTTAGACAGGGTGTTCGAGCAGTACTTC.

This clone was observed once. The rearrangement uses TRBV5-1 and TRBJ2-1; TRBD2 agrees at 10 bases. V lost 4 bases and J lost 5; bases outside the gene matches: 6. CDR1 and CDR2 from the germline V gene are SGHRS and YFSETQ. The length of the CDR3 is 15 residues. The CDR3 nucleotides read TGCGCCAGCAGCACGGGCCTAGCGGGAGACAATGAGCAGTTCTTC. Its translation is CASSTGLAGDNEQFF.

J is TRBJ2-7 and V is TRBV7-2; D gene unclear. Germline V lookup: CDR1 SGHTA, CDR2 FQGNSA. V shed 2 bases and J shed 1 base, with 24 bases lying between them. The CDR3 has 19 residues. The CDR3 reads CASSLKRIADVLQSYEQYF. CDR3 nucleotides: TGTGCCAGCAGCTTAAAACGAATAGCCGATGTCCTCCAGTCCTACGAGCAGTACTTC.

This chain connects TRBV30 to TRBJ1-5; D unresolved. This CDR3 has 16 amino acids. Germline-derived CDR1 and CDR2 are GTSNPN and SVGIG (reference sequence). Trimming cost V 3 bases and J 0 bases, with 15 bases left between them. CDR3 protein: CAWSSWTVNSNQPQHF. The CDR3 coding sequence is TGTGCCTGGAGCTCCTGGACGGTTAATAGCAATCAGCCCCAGCATTTT. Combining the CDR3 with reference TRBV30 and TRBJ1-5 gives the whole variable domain SQTIHQWPATLVQPVGSPLSLECTVEGTSNPNLYWYRQAAGRGLQLLFYSVGIGQISSEVPQNLSASRPQDRQFILSSKKLLLSDSGFYLCAWSSWTVNSNQPQHFGDGTRLSIL.